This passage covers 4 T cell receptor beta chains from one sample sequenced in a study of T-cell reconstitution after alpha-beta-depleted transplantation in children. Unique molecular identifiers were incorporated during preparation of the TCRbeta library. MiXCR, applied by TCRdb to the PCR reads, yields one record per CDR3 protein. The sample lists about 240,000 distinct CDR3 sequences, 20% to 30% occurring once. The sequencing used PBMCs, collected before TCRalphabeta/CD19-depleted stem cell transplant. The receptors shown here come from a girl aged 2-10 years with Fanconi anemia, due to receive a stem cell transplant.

CDR3 coding DNA: TGTGCCAGCAGTTTACGAGGGATGGTCATTCAGTACTTC. This translates into CASSLRGMVIQYF. The V and J genes are TRBV12-3 or TRBV12-4 and TRBJ2-4, with a tentative D call TRBD2 (5 bases). Trimming shortened V by 2 bases and J by 9 bases, and 11 bases separated the two germline ends. The length of the CDR3 is 13 residues.

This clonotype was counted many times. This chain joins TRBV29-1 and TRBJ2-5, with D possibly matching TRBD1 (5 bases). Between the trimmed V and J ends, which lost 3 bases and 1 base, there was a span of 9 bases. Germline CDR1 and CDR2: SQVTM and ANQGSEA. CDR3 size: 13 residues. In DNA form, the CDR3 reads TGCAGCGTTGAGAGAACAGGCCAAGAGACCCAGTACTTC. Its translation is CSVERTGQETQYF. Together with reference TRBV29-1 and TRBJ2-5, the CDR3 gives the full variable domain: SAVISQKPSRDICQRGTSLTIQCQVDSQVTMMFWYRQQPGQSLTLIATANQGSEATYESGFVIDKFPISRPNLTFSTLTVSNMSPEDSSIYLCSVERTGQETQYFGPGTRLLVL.

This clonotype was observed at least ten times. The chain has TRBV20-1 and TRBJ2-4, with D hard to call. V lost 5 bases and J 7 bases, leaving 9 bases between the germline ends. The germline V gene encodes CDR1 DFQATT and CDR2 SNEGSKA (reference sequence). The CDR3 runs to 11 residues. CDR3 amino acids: CSAPVSNIQYF. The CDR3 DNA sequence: TGCAGTGCTCCTGTTTCGAACATTCAGTACTTC.

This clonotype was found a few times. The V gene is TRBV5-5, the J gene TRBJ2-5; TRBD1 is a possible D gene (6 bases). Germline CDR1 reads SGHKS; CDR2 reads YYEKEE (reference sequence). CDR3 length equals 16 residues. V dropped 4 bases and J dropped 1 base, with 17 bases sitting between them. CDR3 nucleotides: TGTGCCAGCAGCCCCGGACAGTGGGACGTCCAAGAGACCCAGTACTTC. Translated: CASSPGQWDVQETQYF.